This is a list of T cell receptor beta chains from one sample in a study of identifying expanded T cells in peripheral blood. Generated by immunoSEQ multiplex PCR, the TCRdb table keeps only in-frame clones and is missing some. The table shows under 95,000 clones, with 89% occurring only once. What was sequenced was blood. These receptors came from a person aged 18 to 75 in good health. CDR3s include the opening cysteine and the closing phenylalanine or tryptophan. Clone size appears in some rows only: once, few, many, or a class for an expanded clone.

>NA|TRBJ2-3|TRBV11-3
CASSPRQREDTQYF
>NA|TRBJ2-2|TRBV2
CASRGAGGVSGELFF
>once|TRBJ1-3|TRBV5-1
CASSPDRAGPSGNTIYF
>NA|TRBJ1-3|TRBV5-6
CASSFGGTGNTIYF
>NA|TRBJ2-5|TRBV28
CASSSYMWDPNWETQYF
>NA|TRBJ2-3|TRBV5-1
CASSLRSARTDTQYF
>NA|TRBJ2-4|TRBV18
CASSPPAGKGKNIQYF
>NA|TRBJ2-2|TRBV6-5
CASSYSPSGAGGELFF
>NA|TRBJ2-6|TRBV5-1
CASSRGGSGANVLTF
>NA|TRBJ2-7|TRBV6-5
CASSPTGLSLYEQYF
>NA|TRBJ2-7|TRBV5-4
CASSLGGGESYEQYF
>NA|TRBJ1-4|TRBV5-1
CASTRGGTNEKLFF
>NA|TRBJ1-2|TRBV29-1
CSVENQGQTYYTF
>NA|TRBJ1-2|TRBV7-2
CASSFSQGGYGYGYTF
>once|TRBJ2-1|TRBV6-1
CASREWRESNEQFF
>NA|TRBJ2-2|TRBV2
CASRTGTSGYTGELFF
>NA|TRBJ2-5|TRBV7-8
CASSLDHETQYF
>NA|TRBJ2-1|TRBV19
CASNSGRSSYNEQFF